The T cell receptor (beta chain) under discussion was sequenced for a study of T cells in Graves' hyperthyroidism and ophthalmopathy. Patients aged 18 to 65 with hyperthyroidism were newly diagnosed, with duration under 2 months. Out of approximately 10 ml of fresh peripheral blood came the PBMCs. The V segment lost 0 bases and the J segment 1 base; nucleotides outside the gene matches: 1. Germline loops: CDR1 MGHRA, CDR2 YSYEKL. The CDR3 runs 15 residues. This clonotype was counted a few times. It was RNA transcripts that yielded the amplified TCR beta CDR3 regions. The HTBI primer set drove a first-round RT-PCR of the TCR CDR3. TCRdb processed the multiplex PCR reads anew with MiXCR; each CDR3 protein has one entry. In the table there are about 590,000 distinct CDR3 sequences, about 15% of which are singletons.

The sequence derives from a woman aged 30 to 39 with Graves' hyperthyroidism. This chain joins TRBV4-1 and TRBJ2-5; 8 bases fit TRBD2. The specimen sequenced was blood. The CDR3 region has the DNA TGCGCCAGCAGCCAAGATCGGGGGGGCCAAGAGACCCAGTACTTC. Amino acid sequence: CASSQDRGGQETQYF.